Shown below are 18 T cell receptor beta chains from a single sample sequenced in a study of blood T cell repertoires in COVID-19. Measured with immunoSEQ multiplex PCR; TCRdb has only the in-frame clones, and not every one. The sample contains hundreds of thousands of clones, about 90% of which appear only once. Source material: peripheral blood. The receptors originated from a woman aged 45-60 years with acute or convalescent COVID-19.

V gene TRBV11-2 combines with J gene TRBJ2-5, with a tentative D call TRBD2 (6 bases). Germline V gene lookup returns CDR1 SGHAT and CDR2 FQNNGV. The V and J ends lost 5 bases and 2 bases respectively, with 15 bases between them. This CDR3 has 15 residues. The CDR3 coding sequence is TGTGCCAGCAGCGTCGTACTCGGGGGACAAGAGACCCAGTACTTC. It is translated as CASSVVLGGQETQYF.

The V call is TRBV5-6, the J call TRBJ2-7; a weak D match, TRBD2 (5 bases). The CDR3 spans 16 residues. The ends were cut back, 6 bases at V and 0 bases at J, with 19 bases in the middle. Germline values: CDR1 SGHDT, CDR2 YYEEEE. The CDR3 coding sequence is TGTGCCAGCAACCCCACGAGAGGGTACAGCTCCTACGAGCAGTACTTC. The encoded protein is CASNPTRGYSSYEQYF.

For the CDR3, the DNA is TGTGCCTGGGGGGGGACAAGGGACTACCTATCCACAGATACGCAGTATTTT. It specifies CAWGGTRDYLSTDTQYF. The rearrangement links TRBV30 to TRBJ2-3; D is perhaps TRBD2 (7 bases). Germline values: CDR1 GTSNPN, CDR2 SVGIG (reference sequence). The CDR3 runs to 17 residues. The V end lost 5 bases, the J end lost 2 bases, and 23 bases lay between the germline ends.

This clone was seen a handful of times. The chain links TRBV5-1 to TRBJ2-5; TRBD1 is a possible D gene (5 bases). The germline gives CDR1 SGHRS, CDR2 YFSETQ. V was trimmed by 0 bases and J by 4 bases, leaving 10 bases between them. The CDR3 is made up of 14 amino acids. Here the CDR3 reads CASSLVQGIETQYF. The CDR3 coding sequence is TGCGCCAGCAGCTTGGTTCAGGGTATAGAGACCCAGTACTTC.

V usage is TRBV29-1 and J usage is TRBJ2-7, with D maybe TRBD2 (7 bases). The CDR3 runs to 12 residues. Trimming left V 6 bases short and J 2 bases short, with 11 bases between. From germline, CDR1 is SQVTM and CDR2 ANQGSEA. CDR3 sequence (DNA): TGCAGCGTGGGGGGGCAGCCCTACGAGCAGTACTTC. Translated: CSVGGQPYEQYF.

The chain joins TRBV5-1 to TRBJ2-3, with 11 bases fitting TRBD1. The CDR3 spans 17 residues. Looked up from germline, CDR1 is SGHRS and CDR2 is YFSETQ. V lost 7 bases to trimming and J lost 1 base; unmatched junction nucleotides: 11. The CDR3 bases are TGCGCCAGCGTGGGACAGGGGGTCGGCGGGGGCACAGATACGCAGTATTTT. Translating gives CASVGQGVGGGTDTQYF.

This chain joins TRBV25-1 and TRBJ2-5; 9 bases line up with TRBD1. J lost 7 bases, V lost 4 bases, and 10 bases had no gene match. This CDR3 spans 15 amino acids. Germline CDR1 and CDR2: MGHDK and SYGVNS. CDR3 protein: CASSARDRAHGTQYF. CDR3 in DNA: TGTGCCAGCAGTGCAAGGGACAGGGCTCACGGGACCCAGTACTTC.

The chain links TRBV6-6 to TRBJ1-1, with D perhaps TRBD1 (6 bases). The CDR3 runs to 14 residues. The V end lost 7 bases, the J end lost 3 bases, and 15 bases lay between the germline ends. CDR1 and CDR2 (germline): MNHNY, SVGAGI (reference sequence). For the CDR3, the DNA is TGTGCCAGCAACATGGACAGAAGCTACACTGAAGCTTTCTTT. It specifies CASNMDRSYTEAFF.

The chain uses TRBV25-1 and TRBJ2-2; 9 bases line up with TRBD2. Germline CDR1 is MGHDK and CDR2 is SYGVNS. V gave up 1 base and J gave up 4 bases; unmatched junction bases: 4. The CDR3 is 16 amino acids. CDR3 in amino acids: CASSESLAGLTGELFF. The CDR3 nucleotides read TGTGCCAGCAGTGAATCCCTAGCGGGACTCACCGGGGAGCTGTTTTTT.

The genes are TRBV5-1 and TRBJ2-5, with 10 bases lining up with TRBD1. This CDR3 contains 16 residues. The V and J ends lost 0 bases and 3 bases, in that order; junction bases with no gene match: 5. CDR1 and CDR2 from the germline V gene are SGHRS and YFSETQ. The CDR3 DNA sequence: TGCGCCAGCAGCTTGGGTGGGACAGGGGTGAAAGAGACCCAGTACTTC. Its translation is CASSLGGTGVKETQYF.

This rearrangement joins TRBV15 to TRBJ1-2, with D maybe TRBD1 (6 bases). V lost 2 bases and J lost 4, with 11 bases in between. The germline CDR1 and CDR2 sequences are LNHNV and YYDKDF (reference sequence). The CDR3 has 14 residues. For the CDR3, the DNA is TGTGCCACCAGCAGACTACAGGGCTCCTATGGCTACACCTTC. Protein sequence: CATSRLQGSYGYTF.

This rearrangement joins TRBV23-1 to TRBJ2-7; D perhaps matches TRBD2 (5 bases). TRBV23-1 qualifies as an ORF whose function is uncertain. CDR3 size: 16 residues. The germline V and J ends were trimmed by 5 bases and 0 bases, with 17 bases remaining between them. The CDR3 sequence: CASSFPNARGSYEQYF. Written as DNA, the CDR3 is TGCGCCAGCAGTTTCCCCAACGCTCGGGGCTCCTACGAGCAGTACTTC.

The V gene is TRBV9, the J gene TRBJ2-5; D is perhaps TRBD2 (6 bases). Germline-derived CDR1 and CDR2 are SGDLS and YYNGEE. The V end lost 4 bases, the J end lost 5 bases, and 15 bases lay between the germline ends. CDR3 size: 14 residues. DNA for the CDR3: TGTGCCAGCAGCCTCCGATGGGGGGTGGAGACCCAGTACTTC. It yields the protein CASSLRWGVETQYF. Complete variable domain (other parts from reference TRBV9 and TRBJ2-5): DSGVTQTPKHLITATGQRVTLRCSPRSGDLSVYWYQQSLDQGLQFLIQYYNGEERAKGNILERFSAQQFPDLHSELNLSSLELGDSALYFCASSLRWGVETQYFGPGTRLLVL.

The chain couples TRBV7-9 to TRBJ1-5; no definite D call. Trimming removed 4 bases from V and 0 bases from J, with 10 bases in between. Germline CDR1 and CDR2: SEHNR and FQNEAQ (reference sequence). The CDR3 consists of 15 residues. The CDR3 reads CASSSDGDSNQPQHF. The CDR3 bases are TGTGCCAGCAGCTCCGACGGAGATAGCAATCAGCCCCAGCATTTT.

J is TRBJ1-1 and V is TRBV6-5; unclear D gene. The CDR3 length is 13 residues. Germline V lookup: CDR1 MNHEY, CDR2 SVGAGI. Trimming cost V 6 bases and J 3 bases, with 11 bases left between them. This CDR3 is CASSNNKYTEAFF. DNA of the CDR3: TGTGCCAGCAGCAATAACAAGTACACTGAAGCTTTCTTT.

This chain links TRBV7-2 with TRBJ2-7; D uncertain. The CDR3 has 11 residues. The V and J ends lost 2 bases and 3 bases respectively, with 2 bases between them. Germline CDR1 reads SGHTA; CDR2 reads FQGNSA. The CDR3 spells CASSLYYEQYF. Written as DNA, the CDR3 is TGTGCCAGCAGCTTATACTACGAGCAGTACTTC.

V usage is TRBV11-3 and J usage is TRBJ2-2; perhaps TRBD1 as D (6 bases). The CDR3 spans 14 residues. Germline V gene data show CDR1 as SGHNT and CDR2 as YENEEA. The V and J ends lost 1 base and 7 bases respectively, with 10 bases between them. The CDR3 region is CASSLGQDSGELFF. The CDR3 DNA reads TGTGCCAGCAGCTTAGGACAGGATAGCGGGGAGCTGTTTTTT.

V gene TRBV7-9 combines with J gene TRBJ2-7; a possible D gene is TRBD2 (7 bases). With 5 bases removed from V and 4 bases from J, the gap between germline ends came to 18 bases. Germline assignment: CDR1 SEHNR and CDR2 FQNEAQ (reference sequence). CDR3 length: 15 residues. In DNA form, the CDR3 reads TGTGCCAGCAGCCGGCAGGGAGGGGGGCTTTACGAGCAGTACTTC. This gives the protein CASSRQGGGLYEQYF.